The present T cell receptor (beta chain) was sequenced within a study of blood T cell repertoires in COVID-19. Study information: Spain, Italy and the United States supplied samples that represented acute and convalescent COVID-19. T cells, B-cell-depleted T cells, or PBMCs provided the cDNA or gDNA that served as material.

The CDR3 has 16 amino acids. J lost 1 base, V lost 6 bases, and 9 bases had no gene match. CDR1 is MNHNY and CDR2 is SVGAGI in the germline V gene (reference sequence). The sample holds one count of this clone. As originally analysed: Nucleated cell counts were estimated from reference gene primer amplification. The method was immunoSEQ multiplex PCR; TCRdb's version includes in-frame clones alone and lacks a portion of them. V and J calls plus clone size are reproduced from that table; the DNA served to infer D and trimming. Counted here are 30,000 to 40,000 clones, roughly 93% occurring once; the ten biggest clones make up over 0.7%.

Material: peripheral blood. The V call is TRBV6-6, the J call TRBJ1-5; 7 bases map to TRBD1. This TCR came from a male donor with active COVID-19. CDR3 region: CASSRDREGSNQPQHF. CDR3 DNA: TGTGCCAGCAGCCGGGACAGAGAGGGGAGCAATCAGCCCCAGCATTTT.